The TCR beta chain described here comes from a study of neurological immune-mediated disorders. Broader study findings: Phylogenetic grouping put 18 of 34 multiple sclerosis patients' repertoires into one related-CDR3 cluster, a possible signature. No sharing of CDR3 amino acid sequences was observed among expanded clones across subjects, suggesting private repertoires in all groups.

The cDNA was generated through 5'RACE incorporating 10-nucleotide random UMIs. The yield of each sequencing run was over 190 million TCR-beta sequences from 15-18 subjects. In TCRdb, the 5' RACE reads were re-called with MiXCR into one record per CDR3 protein. There are about 33,000 distinct CDR3 sequences in the sample; approximately 1.5% occur only once, and about a tenth lies in the top ten. The CDR3 extends over 15 amino acids. CDR1 and CDR2 (germline): ENHRY, SYGVKD. Between the trimmed V and J ends, which lost 4 bases and 4 bases, there was a span of 14 bases. There are many counts of this clonotype. Its specificity is unknown.

This receptor was obtained from a woman aged 25 to 39 with multiple sclerosis. This sequence joins TRBV10-3 and TRBJ2-1, with D possibly matching TRBD2 (7 bases). The sample comprised PBMCs. The CDR3 region has the DNA TGTGCCATCAGTGGCTGGGGGCGGGGGTACAATGAGCAGTTCTTC. It encodes CAISGWGRGYNEQFF.